The clone carrying this T cell receptor beta chain was recorded a few times. Authors' analysis steps: Amplification from reference gene primers served as the basis for estimated nucleated cell counts. The repertoire was sequenced with immunoSEQ multiplex PCR; TCRdb's copy has only in-frame clones and lacks some. V, J and clone size are taken as reported in that table, and D and trimming were inferred from the DNA itself. The sample yields around 250,000 clones, approximately 80% seen once. The length of the CDR3 is 16 residues. Germline CDR1 reads SGHTA; CDR2 reads FQGNSA. J gave up 6 bases and V 7 bases, and 12 bases lay outside the gene matches. This record comes from a study of blood T cell repertoires in COVID-19. At the level of the study: COVID-19 samples from acute and convalescent phases originated in the United States, Italy and Spain. PBMCs, B-cell-depleted T cells, or T cells were the source of the cDNA or gDNA that made up the material.

Sequenced: peripheral blood. The chain couples TRBV7-2 to TRBJ2-2; 9 bases line up with TRBD2. This clonotype was obtained from a woman aged 18-30 years with acute or convalescent COVID-19. The CDR3 nucleotides read TGTGCCAGCACCCCTCGGGGCGGGAGGGCCTCCGGGGAGCTGTTTTTT. The encoded protein is CASTPRGGRASGELFF. Full variable domain (remainder filled in from reference TRBV7-2 and TRBJ2-2): GAGVSQSPSNKVTEKGKDVELRCDPISGHTALYWYRQSLGQGLEFLIYFQGNSAPDKSGLPSDRFSAERTGGSVSTLTIQRTQQEDSAVYLCASTPRGGRASGELFFGEGSRLTVL.